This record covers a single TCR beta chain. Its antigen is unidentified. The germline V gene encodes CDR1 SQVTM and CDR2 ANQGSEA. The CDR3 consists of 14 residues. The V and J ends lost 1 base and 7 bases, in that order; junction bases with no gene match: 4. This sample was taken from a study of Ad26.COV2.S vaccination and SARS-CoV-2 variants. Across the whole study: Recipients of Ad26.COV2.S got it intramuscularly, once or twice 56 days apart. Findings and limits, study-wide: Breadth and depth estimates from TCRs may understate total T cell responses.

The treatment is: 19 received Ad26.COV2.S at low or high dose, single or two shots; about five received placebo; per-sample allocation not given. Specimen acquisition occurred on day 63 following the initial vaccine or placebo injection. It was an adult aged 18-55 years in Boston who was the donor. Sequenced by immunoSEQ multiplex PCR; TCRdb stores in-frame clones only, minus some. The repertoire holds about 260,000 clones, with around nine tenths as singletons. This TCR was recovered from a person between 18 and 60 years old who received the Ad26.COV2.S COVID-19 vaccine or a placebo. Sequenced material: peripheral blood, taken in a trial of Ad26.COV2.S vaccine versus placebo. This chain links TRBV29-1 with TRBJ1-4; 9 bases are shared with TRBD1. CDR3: CSVEATGGPEKLFF. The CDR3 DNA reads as TGCAGCGTTGAAGCAACAGGGGGCCCTGAAAAACTGTTTTTT.